The 17 T cell receptor beta chains in this list originate from one sample, sequenced in a study of CD8+ T cells in alopecia areata. Extraction of RNA preceded its reverse transcription into cDNA, which served as the sequencing template. Libraries were prepared by immunoSEQ multiplex PCR; TCRdb keeps only in-frame clonotypes and omits some of them. The data show a few hundred thousand clones, with about 62% seen just once and more than 0.85% held by the top ten. Treatment defined: oral pan-JAK inhibitor, 5-10 mg twice daily. The material sequenced was CD4+ T cells sorted from blood, taken around week 54, from a patient treated with tofacitinib. All receptors come from a human donor with alopecia areata.

The chain carries TRBV7-9 and TRBJ2-3; 9 bases match TRBD2. In germline, CDR1 is SEHNR, CDR2 FQNEAQ (reference sequence). After removal of 4 bases from V and 2 bases from J, the junction contained 4 bases not matched to a gene. CDR3 length: 15 residues. The CDR3 DNA reads TGTGCCAGCAGCTGGCCTAGCGGGGCCACAGATACGCAGTATTTT. As protein: CASSWPSGATDTQYF.

This rearrangement joins TRBV5-4 to TRBJ1-1; no clear D. The CDR3 is 16 residues long. The V end lost 4 bases, the J end lost 0 bases, and 16 bases lay between the germline ends. The germline V gene encodes CDR1 SGHNT and CDR2 YYREEE (reference sequence). CDR3 loop: CASSPGRQSLNTEAFF. CDR3 coding DNA: TGTGCCAGCAGCCCGGGAAGGCAGTCCCTGAACACTGAAGCTTTCTTT. Based on the CDR3 plus reference TRBV5-4 and TRBJ1-1, the full variable domain is ETGVTQSPTHLIKTRGQQVTLRCSSQSGHNTVSWYQQALGQGPQFIFQYYREEENGRGNFPPRFSGLQFPNYSSELNVNALELDDSALYLCASSPGRQSLNTEAFFGQGTRLTVV.

V and J are TRBV5-1 and TRBJ2-3; 9 positions match TRBD1. Germline V lookup: CDR1 SGHRS, CDR2 YFSETQ. V dropped 0 bases and J dropped 5; count of bases not matched to a gene: 7. This CDR3 contains 16 residues. The CDR3 loop reads CASSLATGQGRDTQYF. As DNA, the CDR3 is TGCGCCAGCAGCTTGGCTACCGGACAGGGGAGAGATACGCAGTATTTT.

This chain connects TRBV29-1 to TRBJ2-1; D gene ambiguous. The CDR3 consists of 13 residues. V was trimmed by 6 bases and J by 1 base, leaving 10 bases between them. Germline V gene lookup returns CDR1 SQVTM and CDR2 ANQGSEA. CDR3 DNA: TGCAGCGTGCTTACGGAGTCCTACAATGAGCAGTTCTTC. It translates to CSVLTESYNEQFF.

This clone was seen only a few times. This sequence joins TRBV29-1 and TRBJ2-1; 10 nucleotides agree with TRBD2. The length of the CDR3 is 14 residues. V gave up 6 bases and J gave up 4 bases; unmatched junction bases: 6. The germline V gene encodes CDR1 SQVTM and CDR2 ANQGSEA. The CDR3, as DNA: TGCAGCGTCTCAAGCGGGGGGGGTTACAATGAGCAGTTCTTC. It encodes CSVSSGGGYNEQFF.

CDR3 sequence: CASSLGPDRGQDSPLHF. For the CDR3, the DNA is TGCGCCAGCAGCTTGGGGCCGGACAGGGGACAGGATTCACCCCTCCACTTT. The chain has TRBV5-1 and TRBJ1-6, with 9 bases matching TRBD1. Germline CDR1 and CDR2: SGHRS and YFSETQ. This CDR3 has 17 residues. V shed 0 bases and J 8 bases; nucleotides not matched to a gene: 9. The entire variable domain, with the rest obtained from reference TRBV5-1 and TRBJ1-6, is as follows: KAGVTQTPRYLIKTRGQQVTLSCSPISGHRSVSWYQQTPGQGLQFLFEYFSETQRNKGNFPGRFSGRQFSNSRSEMNVSTLELGDSALYLCASSLGPDRGQDSPLHFGNGTRLTVT.

The CDR3 region has the DNA TGTGCCAGCAGCCCAGAGGGTGCACTAGCCAAAAACATTCAGTACTTC. Translated, it gives CASSPEGALAKNIQYF. The rearrangement joins TRBV7-9 to TRBJ2-4, with a tentative D call TRBD2 (5 bases). Germline V lookup: CDR1 SEHNR, CDR2 FQNEAQ (reference sequence). CDR3 length equals 16 residues. Trimming pared 5 bases from V and 0 bases from J, leaving 14 bases between.

The chain has TRBV25-1 and TRBJ1-5; no definite D call. CDR1 and CDR2 (germline): MGHDK, SYGVNS. There are 14 residues in the CDR3. Between the trimmed V and J ends, which lost 4 bases and 4 bases, there was a span of 11 bases. The CDR3, as DNA: TGTGCCAGCAGTGGAGTGGGCTGGAATCAGCCCCAGCATTTT. Amino acid sequence: CASSGVGWNQPQHF.

This clone was found a few times. The gene calls are TRBV29-1 and TRBJ1-5, with D tentatively TRBD1 (5 bases). The CDR3 consists of 13 residues. V was cut by 6 bases and J by 2 bases, with 11 bases left in between. Germline V lookup: CDR1 SQVTM, CDR2 ANQGSEA. For the CDR3, the DNA is TGCAGCGTCTCCGGGGGGGGCAATCAGCCCCAGCATTTT. It yields the protein CSVSGGGNQPQHF. Drawing the rest from reference TRBV29-1 and TRBJ1-5, the complete variable domain is SAVISQKPSRDICQRGTSLTIQCQVDSQVTMMFWYRQQPGQSLTLIATANQGSEATYESGFVIDKFPISRPNLTFSTLTVSNMSPEDSSIYLCSVSGGGNQPQHFGDGTRLSIL.

The CDR3 protein is CSVVRDRASQETQYF. The CDR3 DNA sequence: TGCAGCGTTGTTAGGGACAGGGCGTCCCAAGAGACCCAGTACTTC. V and J are TRBV29-1 and TRBJ2-5; TRBD1 matches 9 bases. Germline CDR1 reads SQVTM; CDR2 reads ANQGSEA. The CDR3 extends over 15 amino acids. The ends lost 4 bases at V and 1 base at J; junction bases unmatched: 7.

The V gene is TRBV5-4, the J gene TRBJ1-2; weak D call: TRBD1 (6 bases). CDR3 size: 12 residues. The V and J ends lost 4 bases and 3 bases respectively, with 7 bases between them. Germline loops: CDR1 SGHNT, CDR2 YYREEE (reference sequence). CDR3 amino acids: CASSPGDYGYTF. The CDR3 DNA is TGTGCCAGCAGCCCAGGGGACTATGGCTACACCTTC.

The chain carries TRBV7-9 and TRBJ2-1, with 8 positions matching TRBD1. Germline-derived CDR1 and CDR2 are SEHNR and FQNEAQ (reference sequence). The CDR3 contains 15 residues. Trimming at V came to 1 base and at J to 6 bases, leaving 5 bases not matched to a gene. The CDR3 nucleotides are TGTGCCAGCAGCTTAGAAGGGACAGGAGCCAATGAGCAGTTCTTC. Its protein product is CASSLEGTGANEQFF.

This clone was recorded a few times. The J gene is TRBJ1-1, the V gene TRBV29-1; D gene unclear. Germline CDR1 is SQVTM and CDR2 is ANQGSEA. This CDR3 has 13 residues. Trimming cost V 6 bases and J 2 bases, with 13 bases left between them. CDR3 nucleotide sequence: TGCAGCGTCATCCAGGTCCCTAACACTGAAGCTTTCTTT. It is translated as CSVIQVPNTEAFF.

This clone appeared a single time. The chain is built from TRBV7-2 and TRBJ1-6; D remains unclear. Trimming removed 3 bases from V and 8 bases from J, with 14 bases in between. Per germline, CDR1 SGHTA and CDR2 FQGNSA. This CDR3 comprises 15 residues. The CDR3 bases are TGTGCCAGCAGCTTCAGCGCGGGTCCCGATTCACCCCTCCACTTT. Protein sequence: CASSFSAGPDSPLHF.

On this clone: Other DNA sequences in this specimen translate into the identical CDR3. The rearrangement joins TRBV7-9 to TRBJ1-1; D is unclear. Germline CDR1 is SEHNR and CDR2 is FQNEAQ (reference sequence). The CDR3 runs 13 residues. With 1 base removed from V and 2 bases from J, the gap between germline ends came to 5 bases. In DNA form, the CDR3 reads TGTGCCAGCAGCTTAGTGGGCAACACTGAAGCTTTCTTT. Translation: CASSLVGNTEAFF.

The chain joins TRBV30 to TRBJ2-7, with D perhaps matching TRBD1 (5 bases). Germline-derived CDR1 and CDR2 are GTSNPN and SVGIG (reference sequence). This CDR3 spans 12 amino acids. With 3 bases removed from V and 3 bases from J, the gap between germline ends came to 9 bases. CDR3 amino acids: CAWSAGNYEQYF. For the CDR3, the DNA is TGTGCCTGGAGCGCAGGGAACTACGAGCAGTACTTC.

The J gene is TRBJ2-7, the V gene TRBV5-6; D unclear. V gave up 0 bases and J gave up 2 bases, with 6 bases separating them. This CDR3 is 13 amino acids long. The germline CDR1 and CDR2 sequences are SGHDT and YYEEEE. The CDR3 region has the DNA TGTGCCAGCAGCTTGGGAGGACCCTACGAGCAGTACTTC. Its translation: CASSLGGPYEQYF.